This T cell receptor (beta chain) was recovered during a study of cytomegalovirus exposure and HLA in healthy donors. Donors likely had unrecorded immune exposures despite being nominally healthy when sampled. The ends were cut back, 5 bases at V and 7 bases at J, with 15 bases in the middle. The length of the CDR3 is 14 residues. Germline CDR1 reads MNHEY; CDR2 reads SMNVEV (reference sequence). This clone has just a few counts. Both 60 Vbeta primers and 13 Jbeta primers went into the PCR. The table came from immunoSEQ multiplex PCR; TCRdb's copy has only in-frame clones and leaves some out. The sample carries fewer than 110,000 clones, 76% recorded once.

Input material: PBMCs. This receptor was obtained from a man younger than 30 in good health and CMV-seronegative. This chain uses TRBV27 with TRBJ1-5; possibly TRBD1 for D (5 bases). The CDR3 loop is CASSSGTNRQPQHF. For the CDR3, the DNA is TGTGCCAGCAGTAGCGGGACCAACAGGCAGCCCCAGCATTTT.